Listed here are 22 T cell receptor beta chains from one sample, sequenced in a study of blood T cell repertoires in COVID-19. Generated by immunoSEQ multiplex PCR, the TCRdb table keeps only in-frame clones and is missing some. The sample has roughly 130,000 clones, about 76% seen once; the top ten hold roughly 14%. Material for sequencing was peripheral blood. The receptors stem from a man of 80 years or more with acute or convalescent COVID-19.

J is TRBJ1-5 and V is TRBV7-2, with a weak D call TRBD1 (6 bases). Germline assignment: CDR1 SGHTA and CDR2 FQGNSA. Trimming pared 4 bases from V and 6 bases from J, leaving 16 bases between. The CDR3 has 15 amino acids. The chain's CDR3 is CASSYLGGERQPQHF. As DNA, the CDR3 is TGTGCCAGCAGCTATTTAGGGGGGGAGCGTCAGCCCCAGCATTTT.

The genes are TRBV18 and TRBJ1-1; D remains unclear. Deletions cut 6 bases from V and 1 base from J, with 9 bases between. Germline values: CDR1 KGHSH, CDR2 LQKENI. The CDR3 consists of 13 residues. The CDR3 loop is CASSRQTNTEAFF. For the CDR3, the DNA is TGTGCCAGCTCGAGGCAGACGAACACTGAAGCTTTCTTT.

This clone was seen more than once but under ten times. V is TRBV7-9 and J is TRBJ1-2; 7 nucleotides agree with TRBD1. After removal of 5 bases from V and 4 bases from J, the junction contained 13 bases not matched to a gene. In germline, CDR1 is SEHNR, CDR2 FQNEAQ (reference sequence). The CDR3 is made up of 16 amino acids. The CDR3 DNA is TGTGCCAGCAGCAACCCGACAGGGATGTCGATCTATGGCTACACCTTC. Translated: CASSNPTGMSIYGYTF.

The V gene is TRBV4-1, the J gene TRBJ2-1, with D possibly matching TRBD1 (5 bases). The CDR3 totals 14 residues. CDR1 is MGHRA, CDR2 YSYEKL, per germline. V gave up 2 bases and J gave up 2 bases, with 7 bases separating them. In DNA form, the CDR3 reads TGCGCCAGCAGCCAACAAGGGGCCTACAATGAGCAGTTCTTC. Residues: CASSQQGAYNEQFF.

This clone was counted a few times. In nucleotides, the CDR3 is TGTGCCAGCAGCCGGACAGTAGCCTACGAGCAGTACTTC. This codes for CASSRTVAYEQYF. The chain has TRBV7-9 and TRBJ2-7; possibly TRBD1 for D (6 bases). Between the trimmed V and J ends, which lost 5 bases and 2 bases, there was a span of 10 bases. Germline V CDR1 and CDR2: SEHNR, FQNEAQ (reference sequence). The CDR3 runs 13 residues.

This clone showed up just once. The CDR3 DNA is TGTGCCAGCAGCAAAGGGACAGGGTTGGATGAGCAGTTCTTC. As protein: CASSKGTGLDEQFF. J is TRBJ2-1 and V is TRBV7-9, with 9 bases that match TRBD1. With V trimmed by 5 bases and J by 8 bases, 7 bases remained unmatched. The CDR3 runs 14 residues. Germline CDR1 SEHNR, CDR2 FQNEAQ (reference sequence).

In this sample, this clone turned up a few times. V is TRBV7-2 and J is TRBJ2-5; TRBD1 aligns across 10 bases. Germline V CDR1 and CDR2: SGHTA, FQGNSA. CDR3 size: 15 residues. Germline trimming cut 6 bases from V and 6 bases from J; bases unmatched to any gene: 10. DNA of the CDR3: TGTGCCAGCAGTTCCTCTCGGGGACAGGGGAAGACCCAGTACTTC. It specifies CASSSSRGQGKTQYF.

The rearrangement uses TRBV12-3 or TRBV12-4 and TRBJ1-6; D unresolved. Trimming stripped 4 bases from V and 8 bases from J, with 6 bases between. CDR3 length: 12 amino acids. The CDR3: CASSSSYSPLHF. CDR3 in DNA: TGTGCCAGCAGTTCCTCCTATTCACCCCTCCACTTT.

The chain recombines TRBV3-1 (or the pseudogene TRBV3-2) with TRBJ2-5, with TRBD2 matching over 9 bases. Trimming took 4 bases from V and 4 from J; bases not matched to a gene: 1. The CDR3 runs 13 residues. CDR1 and CDR2 (germline): LGHDT, YNNKEL (reference sequence). CDR3 region: CASSPSGAETQYF. In DNA, the CDR3 is TGTGCCAGCAGCCCTAGCGGGGCAGAGACCCAGTACTTC.

V is TRBV29-1 and J is TRBJ1-2; D not resolved. The ends were cut back, 6 bases at V and 6 bases at J, with 11 bases in the middle. The germline V gene has CDR1 SQVTM and CDR2 ANQGSEA. The CDR3 length is 11 residues. The CDR3, as DNA: TGCAGCGTACTAGTTCTGGATGGCTACACCTTC. The encoded protein is CSVLVLDGYTF.

This clone was seen a single time. The chain links TRBV7-3 to TRBJ1-1; D not certain. Germline V gene data show CDR1 as SGHTA and CDR2 as FQGTGA. The V end lost 5 bases, the J end lost 0 bases, and 19 bases lay between the germline ends. The CDR3 has 17 residues. The CDR3 region has the DNA TGTGCCAGCAGCCTCCTGGGAGGCAGATTCATGAACACTGAAGCTTTCTTT. Residues: CASSLLGGRFMNTEAFF.

The CDR3 here is CASKDGAGGRSGELFF. The DNA for the CDR3 is TGTGCCAGCAAAGATGGAGCGGGGGGCCGGAGCGGGGAGCTGTTTTTT. V gene TRBV6-6 combines with J gene TRBJ2-2; 9 bases are a match to TRBD2. Unmatched junction bases numbered 13, after V lost 7 bases and J lost 7 bases. The germline gives CDR1 MNHNY, CDR2 SVGAGI (reference sequence). This CDR3 has 16 amino acids.

The table lists this clone with a few counts. V usage is TRBV2 and J usage is TRBJ2-3, with TRBD1 matching over 7 bases. CDR1 SNHLY and CDR2 FYNNEI come from the germline V gene. V shed 3 bases and J 2 bases; nucleotides not matched to a gene: 8. The CDR3 loop spans 16 amino acids. In DNA form, the CDR3 reads TGTGCCAGCAGTGAGGGGACAGCCTCCTTCACAGATACGCAGTATTTT. Its translation is CASSEGTASFTDTQYF.

The chain combines TRBV6-5 with TRBJ1-2; perhaps TRBD1 as D (6 bases). Germline V gene sequence: CDR1 MNHEY, CDR2 SVGAGI. The CDR3 extends over 13 amino acids. V lost 2 bases, J lost 7 bases, and 11 bases lay in between. The CDR3 spells CASSYRTTGGYTF. As DNA, the CDR3 is TGTGCCAGCAGTTACCGTACGACAGGTGGCTACACCTTC.

This clone was found a few times. This rearrangement joins TRBV7-9 to TRBJ2-2; D ambiguous. The CDR3 runs to 12 residues. Trimming took off 6 bases at V and 5 bases at J, with 7 bases between the two ends. The germline gives CDR1 SEHNR, CDR2 FQNEAQ (reference sequence). The CDR3 loop reads CASRAGTGELFF. The CDR3 nucleotides read TGTGCCAGCAGGGCCGGGACCGGGGAGCTGTTTTTT.

The chain links TRBV12-5 to TRBJ2-2, with D uncertain. The CDR3 sequence is 14 residues long. Germline values: CDR1 LGHNT, CDR2 FRNRAP. V lost 6 bases and J 0 bases, leaving 8 bases between the germline ends. The CDR3 DNA sequence: TGTGCTAGTGGGTCCGACACGAACACCGGGGAGCTGTTTTTT. Translating it yields CASGSDTNTGELFF.

The gene calls are TRBV11-2 and TRBJ2-7, with TRBD1 matching 8 bases. V shed 5 bases, J shed 2 bases, and the junction held 14 bases outside the gene matches. CDR3 length: 17 residues. Germline V CDR1 and CDR2: SGHAT, FQNNGV. This CDR3 reads CASSLTLGQGVTYEQYF. Written as DNA, the CDR3 is TGTGCCAGCAGCCTAACCCTAGGACAGGGAGTCACCTACGAGCAGTACTTC.

The rearrangement links TRBV7-2 to TRBJ2-2; possibly TRBD1 for D (5 bases). Trimming took 0 bases from V and 5 from J, leaving 10 bases between them. There are 15 residues in the CDR3. Germline V CDR1 and CDR2: SGHTA, FQGNSA. CDR3 sequence reads: CASSLAGVKTGELFF. For the CDR3, the DNA is TGTGCCAGCAGCTTAGCAGGGGTAAAAACCGGGGAGCTGTTTTTT.

The rearrangement links TRBV5-1 to TRBJ2-3; D might be TRBD1 (6 bases). Germline loops: CDR1 SGHRS, CDR2 YFSETQ. V dropped 3 bases and J dropped 0 bases, with 14 bases sitting between them. The CDR3 loop spans 16 amino acids. The CDR3 loop is CASSSTGTPSTDTQYF. DNA for the CDR3: TGCGCCAGCAGCTCCACCGGGACACCTAGCACAGATACGCAGTATTTT. The full variable domain, with the rest looked up from reference TRBV5-1 and TRBJ2-3, is KAGVTQTPRYLIKTRGQQVTLSCSPISGHRSVSWYQQTPGQGLQFLFEYFSETQRNKGNFPGRFSGRQFSNSRSEMNVSTLELGDSALYLCASSSTGTPSTDTQYFGPGTRLTVL.

The chain links TRBV6-6 to TRBJ1-4; 7 bases map to TRBD1. The CDR3 has 16 residues. Losses at the gene ends were 2 bases for V and 5 bases for J; bases not matched to a gene: 8. Germline V gene sequence: CDR1 MNHNY, CDR2 SVGAGI (reference sequence). The CDR3 bases are TGTGCCAGCAGTTACGGGAGCACAGGGGCCAATGAAAAACTGTTTTTT. Translation gives CASSYGSTGANEKLFF.

The CDR3, as DNA: TGCGCCAGCAGCTTTACAGGGGGGGCAACTAATGAAAAACTGTTTTTT. It translates to CASSFTGGATNEKLFF. This chain connects TRBV5-1 to TRBJ1-4; 8 bases align to TRBD1. Germline V gives CDR1 SGHRS, CDR2 YFSETQ. Trimming at V came to 2 bases and at J to 0 bases, leaving 3 bases not matched to a gene. The CDR3 has 16 residues.

V is TRBV6-6 and J is TRBJ1-6; 10 positions match TRBD1. Germline CDR1 is MNHNY and CDR2 is SVGAGI (reference sequence). The V segment lost 6 bases and the J segment 3 bases; nucleotides outside the gene matches: 5. The CDR3 extends over 16 amino acids. CDR3 bases: TGTGCCAGCAGGGGGGGACAGGGGAACTATAATTCACCCCTCCACTTT. Its protein is CASRGGQGNYNSPLHF.